The subject of this entry is one T cell receptor beta chain. CDR3 length: 17 residues. Trimming removed 5 bases at V and 0 bases at J, with 17 bases between. Looked up from germline, CDR1 is MNHEY and CDR2 is SMNVEV (reference sequence). These data come from a study of blood T cell repertoires in COVID-19. Study-wide context: The United States, Italy and Spain supplied acute and convalescent COVID-19 samples.

Data came from immunoSEQ multiplex PCR; TCRdb stores just in-frame clones and leaves some out. The table has about 160,000 clones, 75% to 90% seen once. The material sequenced was PBMCs or T cells enriched from blood (not recorded which). V usage is TRBV27 and J usage is TRBJ2-4; maybe TRBD1 (6 bases). This TCR was recovered from a woman aged 60-70 years who had recovered from COVID-19. The CDR3 DNA sequence: TGTGCCAGCAGTCTAAGTGGACAGTCAGTAGCCAAAAACATTCAGTACTTC. This encodes CASSLSGQSVAKNIQYF.